The rows below give T cell receptor beta chains drawn from one sample of a study of cytomegalovirus exposure and HLA in healthy donors. Sequenced by immunoSEQ multiplex PCR; TCRdb stores in-frame clones only, minus some. The repertoire holds some 170,000 clones, approximately 89% seen once, with 7.2% in the top ten. The sample taken for sequencing was PBMCs. Receptor source: a young man in good health and CMV-seropositive. Both conserved end residues are trimmed from each CDR3. Each record gives: J gene, D gene, V gene, CDR3 protein. The D gene is left open where the match is weak.

>TRBJ2-7|-|TRBV4-2
ASSHSSTGSYEQY
>TRBJ1-4|TRBD1|TRBV19
ASIKTGNNEKLF
>TRBJ2-1|-|TRBV7-9
ASSFPGARNEQF
>TRBJ2-1|-|TRBV7-9
ASSSRDFLSSYNEQF
>TRBJ1-2|TRBD1|TRBV2
ASNRGVYGYT
>TRBJ1-1|TRBD1|TRBV6-1
ASSGPTGGTEAF
>TRBJ2-7|TRBD2|TRBV27
ASSFGGLAAYEQY
>TRBJ1-1|TRBD1|TRBV11-3
ASSTRTGVDTEAF
>TRBJ2-1|-|TRBV18
ASSPRPTRALLGEQF
>TRBJ1-2|-|TRBV27
ASSFVKTDGYT
>TRBJ1-2|-|TRBV27
ASSLRGPNYGYT
>TRBJ1-5|-|TRBV7-2
ASSRGANQPQH
>TRBJ1-3|TRBD1|TRBV2
ASSVDRGRNTIY
>TRBJ2-5|TRBD1|TRBV5-1
ASSLSWTGGETQY
>TRBJ1-1|TRBD1|TRBV5-1
ASSATGQGNTEAF
>TRBJ1-1|TRBD1|TRBV5-6
ASRTQGGTEAF
>TRBJ1-2|-|TRBV5-8
ASFRAYYGYT
>TRBJ1-1|TRBD1|TRBV7-3
ASSGGTGRNTEAF
>TRBJ1-5|-|TRBV6-5
ASSQSLNSNQPQH
>TRBJ2-3|-|TRBV2
ASSPEIGPDTQY
>TRBJ2-7|-|TRBV28
ASREGSYEQY
>TRBJ1-1|-|TRBV29-1
SVEVSSSTEAF
>TRBJ2-7|-|TRBV29-1
SVEERVSNEQY
>TRBJ2-3|-|TRBV2
ASSESGFTDTQY
>TRBJ2-1|TRBD1|TRBV29-1
SVVGTGGPYNEQF
>TRBJ1-2|-|TRBV30
GLSGNYGYT
>TRBJ2-3|TRBD1|TRBV30
AWSLGTASTDTQY
>TRBJ2-7|-|TRBV9
ASSTDGNEQY
>TRBJ2-3|TRBD2|TRBV28
ASSPGLAADTQY